Below are 21 T cell receptor beta chains sequenced from a single sample in a study of blood T cell repertoires in COVID-19. The data were produced by immunoSEQ multiplex PCR, yet TCRdb's version contains in-frame clones alone and is incomplete. The sample yields roughly 82,000 clones, around four fifths seen once. The specimen was peripheral blood. Receptors originate from a woman aged 55-69 years with acute or convalescent COVID-19.

This chain connects TRBV5-4 to TRBJ1-1, with TRBD1 matching over 9 bases. V lost 4 bases and J lost 4; bases outside the gene matches: 8. This CDR3 is 15 amino acids long. Germline CDR1 SGHNT, CDR2 YYREEE (reference sequence). CDR3 bases: TGTGCCAGCAGCCTGATACAGGGGGCAGGCACTGAAGCTTTCTTT. Amino acid sequence: CASSLIQGAGTEAFF.

The genes are TRBV30 and TRBJ1-1, with TRBD1 matching over 7 bases. CDR3 length equals 17 residues. Per germline, CDR1 GTSNPN and CDR2 SVGIG (reference sequence). Trimming cost V 1 base and J 1 base; bases outside gene matches: 12. CDR3 loop: CAWSALGDREGNTEAFF. CDR3 bases: TGTGCCTGGAGTGCCCTCGGTGACAGGGAAGGGAACACTGAAGCTTTCTTT.

The rearrangement joins TRBV5-4 to TRBJ2-1; 8 bases match TRBD2. The trim removed 3 bases at V and 7 bases at J, leaving 15 bases unmatched. The germline V gene encodes CDR1 SGHNT and CDR2 YYREEE (reference sequence). This CDR3 is 17 amino acids long. CDR3 nucleotides: TGTGCCAGCAGCTCACCCATATCGGGACTAGTTCCGAATGAGCAGTTCTTC. It encodes CASSSPISGLVPNEQFF.

The chain carries TRBV2 and TRBJ1-3, with D possibly matching TRBD1 (5 bases). The CDR3 covers 14 residues. The ends were cut back, 4 bases at V and 4 bases at J, with 11 bases in the middle. CDR1 and CDR2 (germline): SNHLY, FYNNEI. CDR3 DNA: TGTGCCAGCAGTGGAGACGGGGGAGGAAACACCATATATTTT. This gives the protein CASSGDGGGNTIYF.

Of note for this clone: At one end, the junction sequence differs from germline, possibly due to a read error. The chain uses TRBV7-2 and TRBJ1-5, with 9 bases that match TRBD1. CDR3 length equals 15 residues. CDR1 SGHTA and CDR2 FQGNSA come from the germline V gene. The CDR3 DNA follows: TGTGCCAGCAGTTCCTTGGGACAGGGCAACCAGCCCCAGCATTTT. Translation: CASSSLGQGNQPQHF.

This clone came up once. The DNA for the CDR3 is TGTGCCAGCAGCCCAGGACTGACCTCTGGGGCCAACGTCCTGACTTTC. Its translation: CASSPGLTSGANVLTF. The chain recombines TRBV5-5 with TRBJ2-6; TRBD2 might be the D (5 bases). The V and J ends lost 4 bases and 0 bases respectively, with 11 bases between them. The germline CDR1 and CDR2 sequences are SGHKS and YYEKEE (reference sequence). The CDR3 runs 16 residues.

The gene calls are TRBV7-3 and TRBJ1-2, with D maybe TRBD1 (6 bases). V was cut by 3 bases and J by 6 bases, with 11 bases left in between. Per the germline V gene, CDR1 is SGHTA and CDR2 is FQGTGA. The CDR3 totals 13 residues. CDR3 region: CASSFGQYDGYTF. The DNA of the CDR3 is TGTGCCAGCAGCTTCGGACAGTACGATGGCTACACCTTC. The full variable domain, completed using reference TRBV7-3 and TRBJ1-2, is GAGVSQTPSNKVTEKGKYVELRCDPISGHTALYWYRQSLGQGPEFLIYFQGTGAADDSGLPNDRFFAVRPEGSVSTLKIQRTERGDSAVYLCASSFGQYDGYTFGSGTRLTVV.

This chain links TRBV7-2 with TRBJ2-1; 7 positions agree with TRBD1. Unmatched junction bases numbered 4, after V lost 5 bases and J lost 3 bases. The CDR3 consists of 14 residues. Germline V gene sequence: CDR1 SGHTA, CDR2 FQGNSA. This CDR3 is CASSMDRNYNEQFF. As DNA, the CDR3 is TGTGCCAGCAGCATGGACAGGAACTACAATGAGCAGTTCTTC.

V gene TRBV28 combines with J gene TRBJ2-7; possibly TRBD1 for D (5 bases). The CDR3 totals 16 residues. The germline gives CDR1 MDHEN, CDR2 SYDVKM. Trimming left V 1 base short and J 3 bases short, with 16 bases between. The CDR3 DNA follows: TGTGCCAGCAGTTTATCTCAGGGAACCCCCCTCTACGAGCAGTACTTC. Translation gives CASSLSQGTPLYEQYF.

The rearrangement uses TRBV19 and TRBJ1-1; 7 bases are a match to TRBD1. Per the germline V gene, CDR1 is LNHDA and CDR2 is SQIVND (reference sequence). The junction had 2 bases not matched to a gene; V was cut back by 2 bases and J by 5 bases. This CDR3 has 13 residues. The CDR3 reads CASSITQGTEAFF. The CDR3 coding sequence is TGTGCCAGTAGTATAACACAGGGGACTGAAGCTTTCTTT.

The chain joins TRBV4-2 to TRBJ1-5; the match to TRBD1 covers 7 bases. J was trimmed by 0 bases and V by 5 bases; bases with no gene match: 4. This CDR3 spans 15 amino acids. Per germline, CDR1 LGHNA and CDR2 YNFKEQ. The CDR3 DNA is TGTGCCAGCAGCACAGACAGGGATAGCAATCAGCCCCAGCATTTT. It translates to CASSTDRDSNQPQHF.

This chain links TRBV10-3 with TRBJ1-1, with 7 bases matching TRBD1. After removal of 6 bases from V and 4 bases from J, the junction contained 5 bases not matched to a gene. The V gene's germline CDR1 is ENHRY and CDR2 SYGVKD. The CDR3 extends over 13 amino acids. The CDR3 region is CAIRGTDGTEAFF. In DNA, the CDR3 is TGTGCCATCAGAGGGACAGACGGCACTGAAGCTTTCTTT.

The J gene is TRBJ2-7, the V gene TRBV6-5, with a tentative D call TRBD2 (5 bases). The CDR3 extends over 14 amino acids. Deletions cut 5 bases from V and 2 bases from J, with 13 bases between. Germline CDR1 reads MNHEY; CDR2 reads SVGAGI. CDR3 region: CASSPRTGAYEQYF. In nucleotides, the CDR3 is TGTGCCAGCAGTCCACGGACCGGGGCCTACGAGCAGTACTTC.

This clone has a handful of counts. The chain carries TRBV28 and TRBJ2-7; 12 nucleotides match TRBD1. Losses at the gene ends were 7 bases for V and 8 bases for J; bases not matched to a gene: 12. This CDR3 is 15 amino acids long. Germline CDR1 and CDR2: MDHEN and SYDVKM. This chain's CDR3 is CASTPGQGAKAKQYF. CDR3 DNA sequence: TGTGCCAGCACCCCGGGACAGGGGGCAAAGGCGAAGCAGTACTTC.

This clone was observed a single time. The chain recombines TRBV5-1 with TRBJ1-2; the D is unclear. The CDR3 consists of 14 residues. Germline CDR1 reads SGHRS; CDR2 reads YFSETQ. Trimming cost V 0 bases and J 3 bases, with 9 bases left between them. The CDR3 is CASSLGEAHYGYTF. The CDR3 bases are TGCGCCAGCAGCTTGGGAGAGGCCCACTATGGCTACACCTTC.

This chain links TRBV3-1 (or the pseudogene TRBV3-2) with TRBJ2-7; tentative D call: TRBD1 (6 bases). This CDR3 contains 16 residues. Germline CDR1 and CDR2: LGHDT and YNNKEL (reference sequence). V shed 2 bases and J shed 2 bases, with 16 bases lying between them. The CDR3 sequence: CASSQPTGIRAYEQYF. CDR3 bases: TGTGCCAGCAGCCAACCTACAGGGATCCGCGCCTACGAGCAGTACTTC.

The rearrangement uses TRBV5-8 and TRBJ1-1; 9 nucleotides line up with TRBD1. The CDR3 is 15 amino acids. CDR1 is SGHTS, CDR2 YDEGEE, per germline. V lost 0 bases and J lost 11; bases outside the gene matches: 11. CDR3 sequence reads: CASSLDGFDRGSAFF. The CDR3 DNA reads TGTGCCAGCAGCTTGGACGGTTTTGACAGGGGGTCTGCTTTCTTT.

The V gene is TRBV27, the J gene TRBJ2-1, with 15 bases aligning to TRBD2. Germline values: CDR1 MNHEY, CDR2 SMNVEV (reference sequence). The CDR3 runs to 19 residues. The V segment lost 5 bases and the J segment 2 bases; nucleotides outside the gene matches: 10. Written as DNA, the CDR3 is TGTGCCAGCAGTCCTGGACTAGCGGGAGGGCCTCGGGCCTACAATGAGCAGTTCTTC. Protein sequence: CASSPGLAGGPRAYNEQFF.

This rearrangement joins TRBV19 to TRBJ1-6; perhaps TRBD1 as D (6 bases). V dropped 7 bases and J dropped 9 bases, with 19 bases sitting between them. This CDR3 is built from 15 residues. Germline V lookup: CDR1 LNHDA, CDR2 SQIVND (reference sequence). The CDR3 sequence: CASTPSTGYGSPLHF. The CDR3 region has the DNA TGTGCCAGTACCCCGTCGACAGGCTATGGTTCACCCCTCCACTTT. Using reference TRBV19 and TRBJ1-6 for the parts outside the CDR3, the full variable domain is DGGITQSPKYLFRKEGQNVTLSCEQNLNHDAMYWYRQDPGQGLRLIYYSQIVNDFQKGDIAEGYSVSREKKESFPLTVTSAQKNPTAFYLCASTPSTGYGSPLHFGNGTRLTVT.

The chain joins TRBV6-5 to TRBJ1-1; tentatively, D is TRBD1 (5 bases). Trimming left V 8 bases short and J 10 bases short, with 17 bases between. Germline-derived CDR1 and CDR2 are MNHEY and SVGAGI. This CDR3 region has 12 residues. The DNA for the CDR3 is TGTGCCAGCTCAGGGCGGGGGTTTGCAGCTTTCTTT. Protein: CASSGRGFAAFF.

This chain links TRBV27 with TRBJ2-6; tentative D call: TRBD2 (9 bases). Trimming stripped 6 bases from V and 4 bases from J, with 25 bases between. Germline assignment: CDR1 MNHEY and CDR2 SMNVEV (reference sequence). This CDR3 comprises 19 residues. The CDR3 sequence: CASSHGTGLAIPGANVLTF. In DNA, the CDR3 is TGTGCCAGCAGCCATGGGACAGGACTAGCGATTCCCGGGGCCAACGTCCTGACTTTC. The complete variable domain, with remaining parts taken from reference TRBV27 and TRBJ2-6, reads EAQVTQNPRYLITVTGKKLTVTCSQNMNHEYMSWYRQDPGLGLRQIYYSMNVEVTDKGDVPEGYKVSRKEKRNFPLILESPSPNQTSLYFCASSHGTGLAIPGANVLTFGAGSRLTVL.